This entry lists 11 T cell receptor beta chains sequenced from one sample in a study of tumor and adjacent non-tumor tissue in lung cancer. The library came from three nested PCR rounds adapted from ARM-PCR protocols. A single record per CDR3 protein comes from TCRdb applying MiXCR to the multiplex PCR reads. Here the sample spans some 120,000 distinct CDR3 sequences, about 66% being singletons. This sample's RNA came from whole unsorted tissue. Sequencing was carried out using lung tumor tissue. The receptor source for this set is a man in his thirties or forties with non-small cell lung cancer.

As regards this clonotype: One junction end does not reproduce the germline sequence, and a read error may be involved. As DNA, the CDR3 is TGTGCCAGCAGTTCCCCCATAGCGGAGAAGAGCCCCTACATTGAGCGGTTCTTC. Residues: CASSSPIAEKSPYIERFF. The chain employs TRBV28 and TRBJ2-1; D may be TRBD2 (6 bases). This CDR3 is 18 amino acids long. The germline V gene encodes CDR1 MDHEN and CDR2 SYDVKM.

This clonotype was counted a single time. The genes are TRBV12-3 or TRBV12-4 and TRBJ1-2; D is perhaps TRBD1 (5 bases). The CDR3 has 13 residues. V lost 2 bases, J lost 6 bases, and 10 bases lay in between. CDR3 amino acids: CASSLRDLDGYTF. CDR3 coding DNA: TGTGCCAGCAGTTTAAGGGACTTGGATGGCTACACCTTC.

Note on this clonotype: A much larger clone differs by one base, so this may be a read error. This chain links TRBV4-1 with TRBJ1-6; 8 bases agree with TRBD1. Germline CDR1 MGHRA, CDR2 YSYEKL. Unmatched junction bases numbered 8, after V lost 5 bases and J lost 14 bases. The CDR3 spans 13 residues. The CDR3 region has the DNA TGCGCCAGCAGCTTGTGGACAGGGCGAACCCTCCACTTT. Translation: CASSLWTGRTLHF.

Concerning this clonotype: A much more abundant neighbour one base away suggests this may be a read error. The J gene is TRBJ2-2, the V gene TRBV10-1; D unclear. The germline gives CDR1 WNHNN, CDR2 SYGVQD (reference sequence). There are 15 residues in the CDR3. The CDR3 loop reads CASSEFGTNIGELFF. CDR3 DNA: TGCGCCAGCAGTGAGTTTGGAACTAACATCGGGGAGCTGTTTTTT.

Details on this clonotype: Mismatch with germline at one junction end may stem from a read error. The genes are TRBV27 and TRBJ2-1; 9 bases agree with TRBD2. CDR3 length: 16 amino acids. From germline, CDR1 is MNHEY and CDR2 SMNVEV (reference sequence). The CDR3 DNA sequence: TGTACCAGCAGTTCCTTAATTGCGGGAGGGCTCCATGAGCAGTTCTTC. Translation: CTSSSLIAGGLHEQFF.

In regard to this clonotype: One junction end disagrees with the germline gene, perhaps due to a read error. J is TRBJ2-3 and V is TRBV11-2; no definite D call. In germline, CDR1 is SGHAT, CDR2 FQNNGV. This CDR3 has 16 amino acids. The CDR3 here is CVSNLDLTIPADTQYF. The CDR3 DNA is TGTGTCAGCAACTTAGATCTTACTATCCCCGCAGATACGCAGTATTTT.

About this clonotype itself: A read error may be the cause here, since a much bigger clone is one base away. The rearrangement joins TRBV4-2 to TRBJ1-1; D is unresolved. The CDR3 is 16 amino acids. The V end was cut by 4 bases, the J end by 2 bases, with 17 bases between. Germline-derived CDR1 and CDR2 are LGHNA and YNFKEQ. For the CDR3, the DNA is TGTGCCAGCAGCCTCCTAACTACTCCAGTTAACACTGAAGCTTTCTTT. This codes for CASSLLTTPVNTEAFF.

Comments on this clonotype: The junction shows a germline mismatch at one end, possibly a read error. The chain uses TRBV29-1 and TRBJ2-2, with a tentative D call TRBD2 (5 bases). In germline, CDR1 is SQVTM, CDR2 ANQGSEA. The CDR3 extends over 14 amino acids. The chain's CDR3 is CIVGPDGETGELFF. For the CDR3, the DNA is TGCATCGTTGGCCCAGACGGGGAAACCGGGGAGCTGTTTTTT.

The rearrangement links TRBV12-3 or TRBV12-4 to TRBJ2-3; 11 positions match TRBD2. This CDR3 is 17 amino acids long. V gave up 3 bases and J gave up 1 base; unmatched junction bases: 6. The CDR3, as DNA: TGTGCCAGCAGTTTTTTTAGCGGGAGGGCCTGCACAGATACGCAGTATTTT. It encodes CASSFFSGRACTDTQYF.

This clonotype appeared a few times. This chain connects TRBV4-1 to TRBJ1-5, with D unclear. V gave up 0 bases and J gave up 9 bases, with 15 bases separating them. The CDR3 contains 15 residues. Per germline, CDR1 MGHRA and CDR2 YSYEKL. The CDR3 DNA follows: TGCGCCAGCAGCCAAGATGTGATTGGTCCATGGCCCCAGCATTTT. It encodes CASSQDVIGPWPQHF.

Worth noting for this clonotype: Possible read error: a much larger clone is one base away. The V gene is TRBV20-1, the J gene TRBJ2-1, with a weak D call TRBD1 (6 bases). The germline V gene has CDR1 DFQATT and CDR2 SNEGSKA (reference sequence). This CDR3 contains 15 residues. The CDR3 region is CSGRDARDTYNEQFF. CDR3 DNA sequence: TGCAGTGGTAGAGATGCCCGGGACACCTACAATGAGCAGTTCTTC.